This T cell receptor beta chain was identified in a study of identical twins. This CDR3 comprises 16 residues. Germline CDR1 is SGDLS and CDR2 is YYNGEE. V shed 2 bases, J shed 2 bases, and the junction held 6 bases outside the gene matches. TCRdb itself ran the 5' RACE reads through MiXCR, one entry per CDR3 protein. Here the sample spans 200,000 to 250,000 distinct CDR3 sequences, 5% to 7% being singletons. These data were also reused for a study on T cells expressing NK-cell markers.

Material: CD8+ T cells sorted from blood. The chain recombines TRBV9 with TRBJ2-1; 8 bases are shared with TRBD2. The sequence was obtained from a young woman in good health. The DNA of the CDR3 is TGTGCCAGCAGCGTTGACGGGAGGGTTGCCTACAATGAGCAGTTCTTC. This translates into CASSVDGRVAYNEQFF.